This TCR beta chain stems from a study of memory CD4+ T cells and cytomegalovirus serostatus. Study-wide background: Donors were healthy Belgian adults, under 10 CMV seropositive and under 30 seronegative. Study-wide findings and caveats: Suggested: most of the CMV-linked TCR signature lies in CD4+ memory cells.

How the authors handled the data: After removing out-of-frame reads, approximately 2.2 million distinct TCRbeta sequences remained. Generated by immunoSEQ multiplex PCR, the TCRdb table keeps only in-frame clones and is missing some. D and trimming come from the DNA, and the V and J calls and clone size come from that table. In the table there are about 56,000 clones, roughly 87% of which are singletons. Trimming cost V 5 bases and J 4 bases, with 17 bases left between them. Per germline, CDR1 SGHTA and CDR2 FQGNSA. The CDR3 is made up of 15 amino acids. In the case of this clone: The antigen is not known.

Single viable CD3+CD4+CD8-CD45RO+ cells were sorted as the memory CD4+ T cells. The chain is built from TRBV7-2 and TRBJ2-5; either TRBD1 or TRBD2 may fit D (7 bases each). This TCR came from an adult in good health and CMV-seronegative. What was sequenced was memory CD4+ T cells from blood. CDR3 DNA sequence: TGTGCCAGCAGCCGAGGGGGAGGGGGCCTAGAGACCCAGTACTTC. Translating it yields CASSRGGGGLETQYF.